The 18 T cell receptor beta chains in this list originate from one sample, sequenced in a study of blood T cell repertoires in COVID-19. The table came from immunoSEQ multiplex PCR; TCRdb's copy has only in-frame clones and leaves some out. The sample records under 300,000 clones, around nine tenths being singletons. The material sequenced was PBMCs or T cells enriched from blood (not recorded which). The receptors here all came from a woman aged 45 to 65 who had recovered from COVID-19.

The chain joins TRBV7-2 to TRBJ1-3; D uncertain. V was trimmed by 0 bases and J by 4 bases, leaving 13 bases between them. The CDR3 runs to 16 residues. In germline, CDR1 is SGHTA, CDR2 FQGNSA. For the CDR3, the DNA is TGTGCCAGCAGCTTAGCGGGTGCAGGAGGGGGAAACACCATATATTTT. It yields the protein CASSLAGAGGGNTIYF.

V is TRBV6-5 and J is TRBJ1-2, with 8 positions matching TRBD1. Germline V gene data show CDR1 as MNHEY and CDR2 as SVGAGI. This CDR3 region has 11 residues. In DNA form, the CDR3 reads TGTGTCCAGGGGGCTGGCTATGGCTACACCTTC. Translated, it gives CVQGAGYGYTF.

J is TRBJ2-7 and V is TRBV4-1; 8 nucleotides line up with TRBD2. CDR1 is MGHRA and CDR2 is YSYEKL in the germline V gene. The V gene end was trimmed by 4 bases and the J gene end by 2 bases; junction bases not matched to a gene: 7. The CDR3 is 15 amino acids. Here the CDR3 reads CASSLVSGITYEQYF. CDR3 bases: TGCGCCAGCAGCCTCGTTAGCGGGATCACCTACGAGCAGTACTTC.

The gene calls are TRBV2 and TRBJ2-5; 9 bases align to TRBD1. This CDR3 spans 15 amino acids. CDR1 and CDR2 (germline): SNHLY, FYNNEI. V shed 6 bases, J shed 4 bases, and the junction held 9 bases outside the gene matches. DNA for the CDR3: TGTGCCAGCAGAGCGGGACAGGGCGGCGTAGAGACCCAGTACTTC. Translation: CASRAGQGGVETQYF.

This CDR3 reads CASSAGTSRIGQFF. The CDR3, as DNA: TGTGCCAGCAGCGCGGGGACTAGTAGGATAGGGCAGTTCTTC. The V gene is TRBV11-1, the J gene TRBJ2-1, with 8 bases that match TRBD2. Per germline, CDR1 SGHAT and CDR2 FQDESV (reference sequence). V shed 5 bases and J 12 bases; nucleotides not matched to a gene: 12. The CDR3 is made up of 14 amino acids. Variable domain in full (rest from reference TRBV11-1 and TRBJ2-1): EAEVAQSPRYKITEKSQAVAFWCDPISGHATLYWYRQILGQGPELLVQFQDESVVDDSQLPKDRFSAERLKGVDSTLKIQPAELGDSAMYLCASSAGTSRIGQFFGPGTRLTVL.

This chain links TRBV29-1 with TRBJ2-7; D is possibly TRBD2 (5 bases). The CDR3 contains 12 residues. Trimming took 4 bases from V and 3 from J, leaving 10 bases between them. Per the germline V gene, CDR1 is SQVTM and CDR2 is ANQGSEA. The CDR3 here is CSVAGNFYEQYF. CDR3 in DNA: TGCAGCGTTGCCGGGAACTTCTACGAGCAGTACTTC.

The rearrangement uses TRBV5-6 and TRBJ1-6; TRBD1 is a possible D gene (5 bases). The CDR3 has 16 residues. The V gene lost 4 bases and the J gene lost 5 bases, with 16 bases spanning the gap. Germline-derived CDR1 and CDR2 are SGHDT and YYEEEE. The CDR3, as DNA: TGTGCCAGCAGCCCCGGGGGAAGGCGCAATAATTCACCCCTCCACTTT. Its translation: CASSPGGRRNNSPLHF.

V is TRBV5-1 and J is TRBJ2-3; D unclear. This CDR3 has 16 residues. Germline CDR1 and CDR2: SGHRS and YFSETQ. Trimming stripped 0 bases from V and 1 base from J, with 12 bases between. This CDR3 is CASSLASSSGTDTQYF. The CDR3, as DNA: TGCGCCAGCAGCTTGGCCTCAAGCTCGGGCACAGATACGCAGTATTTT.

The chain has TRBV4-3 and TRBJ2-2; weak D call: TRBD1 (6 bases). V lost 4 bases to trimming and J lost 5 bases, with 20 bases between them. The germline V gene has CDR1 LGHNA and CDR2 YSLEER. The CDR3 extends over 17 amino acids. In nucleotides, the CDR3 is TGCGCCAGCAGCCCCCCGCGGGTAGCAGGGGCTACCGGGGAGCTGTTTTTT. It encodes CASSPPRVAGATGELFF.

V is TRBV25-1 and J is TRBJ1-2; 9 bases line up with TRBD1. Germline CDR1 is MGHDK and CDR2 is SYGVNS. V lost 6 bases and J lost 3; bases outside the gene matches: 2. The CDR3 contains 13 residues. This chain's CDR3 is CASRRDRDYGYTF. In DNA form, the CDR3 reads TGTGCCAGCAGAAGGGACAGGGACTATGGCTACACCTTC.

As DNA, the CDR3 is TGTGCCAGCAGTCCCTCGAGCGGGAGGGCCGGCAATGAGCAGTTCTTC. Amino acids: CASSPSSGRAGNEQFF. The chain combines TRBV7-9 with TRBJ2-1; the match to TRBD2 covers 10 bases. Per the germline V gene, CDR1 is SEHNR and CDR2 is FQNEAQ (reference sequence). The CDR3 runs to 16 residues. V dropped 6 bases and J dropped 6; count of bases not matched to a gene: 11.

J is TRBJ1-1 and V is TRBV6-7; TRBD1 matches 9 bases. TRBV6-7 is an ORF; its function is uncertain. V lost 6 bases and J lost 1; bases outside the gene matches: 9. CDR3 size: 16 residues. The CDR3 spells CASSHTGGFWNTEAFF. The CDR3 coding sequence is TGTGCCAGCAGCCATACAGGGGGCTTTTGGAACACTGAAGCTTTCTTT.

This clone has only a few counts. The V and J genes are TRBV13 and TRBJ2-7, with D maybe TRBD1 (6 bases). Germline V lookup: CDR1 PRHDT, CDR2 FYEKMQ (reference sequence). V was cut by 1 base and J by 4 bases, with 14 bases left in between. This CDR3 spans 15 amino acids. CDR3 protein: CASSLEGQPVYEQYF. CDR3 nucleotides: TGTGCCAGCAGCTTAGAAGGACAGCCCGTGTACGAGCAGTACTTC.

The CDR3 DNA reads as TGCGCCAGCAGAAGACAGGTGGATGACTATGGGTTGAGCCAGTACTTC. Translation: CASRRQVDDYGLSQYF. The chain has TRBV5-1 and TRBJ2-5; TRBD1 is a possible D gene (6 bases). This CDR3 contains 16 residues. Looked up from germline, CDR1 is SGHRS and CDR2 is YFSETQ. V was shortened by 5 bases and J by 10 bases, with 27 bases between the two germline ends.

This chain joins TRBV5-6 and TRBJ1-2, with 12 bases lining up with TRBD1. Germline V lookup: CDR1 SGHDT, CDR2 YYEEEE. The V and J ends lost 4 bases and 10 bases, in that order; junction bases with no gene match: 5. CDR3 size: 13 residues. In nucleotides, the CDR3 is TGTGCCAGCAGCCTCTCGGGACAGGGGGCCTACACCTTC. Translated, it gives CASSLSGQGAYTF.

The rearrangement joins TRBV6-6 to TRBJ1-1, with D possibly matching TRBD1 (5 bases). Germline lookup yields CDR1 MNHNY and CDR2 SVGAGI (reference sequence). The V end lost 6 bases, the J end lost 1 base, and 12 bases lay between the germline ends. The CDR3 has 14 residues. The CDR3 nucleotides are TGTGCCAGCAGCAGACAGCAACCGAACACTGAAGCTTTCTTT. Protein product: CASSRQQPNTEAFF.

This clone turned up a few times. J is TRBJ2-7 and V is TRBV30, with D possibly TRBD1 on 6 matching bases. Germline V gene sequence: CDR1 GTSNPN, CDR2 SVGIG (reference sequence). This CDR3 has 13 amino acids. Trimming took 7 bases from V and 3 from J, leaving 16 bases between them. The CDR3 here is CAFLSGHNYEQYF. CDR3 nucleotides: TGTGCCTTTCTGTCGGGACACAACTACGAGCAGTACTTC.

V is TRBV19 and J is TRBJ1-4, with TRBD1 matching over 11 bases. From germline, CDR1 is LNHDA and CDR2 SQIVND (reference sequence). This CDR3 is 15 amino acids long. The ends lost 7 bases at V and 7 bases at J; junction bases unmatched: 8. CDR3 sequence (DNA): TGTGCCAGTACTACCTTCGGACAGGGGGCTGAAAAACTGTTTTTT. It translates to CASTTFGQGAEKLFF.